In this sample, the clone carrying this TCR beta chain turned up many times. The junction does not match germline at one end; this may be a read error. This sample was included in a study of breast tumors, draining lymph nodes, adjacent tissues. Axillary draining lymph nodes of breast cancer patients supplied the node samples. TCRdb re-called the multiplex PCR reads with MiXCR, one entry per CDR3 protein. The sample shows around 130,000 distinct CDR3 sequences, 30% to 35% of them seen only once. The material sequenced was axillary lymph node tissue. This receptor was taken from a female donor with breast cancer. Some clones in this sample may be carry-over from other donors' samples.

CDR3 amino acids: CASSHSWGSNQPQHF. Written as DNA, the CDR3 is TGTGCCAGCAGTCACTCATGGGGGTCCAATCAGCCCCAGCATTTT. The chain combines TRBV6-5 with TRBJ1-5, with D maybe TRBD1 (5 bases). The CDR3 consists of 15 residues. CDR1 is MNHEY, CDR2 SVGAGI, per germline.